Listed here is a single TCR beta chain. The cohort comprised adults aged roughly 18 to 100 years residing in approximately 25 US areas. This sample is part of a study of blood T cell repertoires in COVID-19. Study-level information: PBMCs, B-cell-depleted T cells, or T cells were the source of the cDNA or gDNA that made up the material.

As originally analysed: Amplified reference gene primers provided the basis for estimating nucleated cell counts. The repertoire was sequenced with immunoSEQ multiplex PCR; TCRdb's copy has only in-frame clones and lacks some. The D gene and trimming were derived from the DNA, and the V and J assignments and clone size from that table. The data contain about 350,000 clones, approximately 84% of them singletons. The trim removed 9 bases at V and 4 bases at J, leaving 6 bases unmatched. The length of the CDR3 is 14 residues. Germline V gene data show CDR1 as LNHDA and CDR2 as SQIVND (reference sequence).

The sequencing input was PBMCs or T cells enriched from blood (not recorded which). V and J are TRBV19 and TRBJ2-2; 9 bases line up with TRBD2. This receptor was taken from a young woman who had recovered from COVID-19. The DNA of the CDR3 is TGTGCCAGCCGGACTAGCGATAGCACCGGGGAGCTGTTTTTT. Translation gives CASRTSDSTGELFF.